This T cell receptor (beta chain) emerged from a study of blood T cells in healthy people across ages. The study's findings and limits: The study lacked donor CMV status, which possibly confounded expanded clonotype changes. The recorded TCR beta diversity per million T cells decreased in a roughly linear manner with age. TCR beta diversity tracked closely with naive T cell percentage.

Sample donors were healthy Caucasian individuals that came from Russia, aged roughly 6 to 100. At least ten counts were recorded for this clonotype. The antigen is undetermined. The CDR3 covers 16 residues. After removal of 5 bases from V and 1 base from J, the junction contained 4 bases not matched to a gene. Germline CDR1 reads SGHTA; CDR2 reads FQGNSA. Together with a sample-barcoded 5' primer, a J-beta primer mix was included in a second PCR lasting about 6 to 12 cycles. Each CDR3 protein gets one entry after TCRdb re-called the 5' RACE reads with MiXCR. The sample shows over 550,000 distinct CDR3 sequences, about 30% of them seen only once.

The sequenced material came from blood. This receptor was identified in a woman older than 75 in good health. V usage is TRBV7-2 and J usage is TRBJ2-7; the match to TRBD2 covers 14 bases. The CDR3: CASSGTSGGPSYEQYF. For the CDR3, the DNA is TGTGCCAGCAGCGGGACTAGCGGGGGACCTTCCTACGAGCAGTACTTC.